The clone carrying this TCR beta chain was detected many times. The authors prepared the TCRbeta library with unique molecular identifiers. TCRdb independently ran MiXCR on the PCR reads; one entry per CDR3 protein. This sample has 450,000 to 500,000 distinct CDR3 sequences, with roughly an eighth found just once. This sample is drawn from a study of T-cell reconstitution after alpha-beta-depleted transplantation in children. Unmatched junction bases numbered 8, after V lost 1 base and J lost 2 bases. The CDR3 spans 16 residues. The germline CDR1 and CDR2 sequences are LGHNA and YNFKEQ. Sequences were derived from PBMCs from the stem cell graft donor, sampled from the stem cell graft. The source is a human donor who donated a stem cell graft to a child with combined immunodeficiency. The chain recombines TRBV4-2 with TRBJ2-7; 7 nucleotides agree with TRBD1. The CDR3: CASSQALGQVAYEQYF. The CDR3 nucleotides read TGTGCCAGCAGCCAAGCCCTTGGACAGGTTGCCTACGAGCAGTACTTC.